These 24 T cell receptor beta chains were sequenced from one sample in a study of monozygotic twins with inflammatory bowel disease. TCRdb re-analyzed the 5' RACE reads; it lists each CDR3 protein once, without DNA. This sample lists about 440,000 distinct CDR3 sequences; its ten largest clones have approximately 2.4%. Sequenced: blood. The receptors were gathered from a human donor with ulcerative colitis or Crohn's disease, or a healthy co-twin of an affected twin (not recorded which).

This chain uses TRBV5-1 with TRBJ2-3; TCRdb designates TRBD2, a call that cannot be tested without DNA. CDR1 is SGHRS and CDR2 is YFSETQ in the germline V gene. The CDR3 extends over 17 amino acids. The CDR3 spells CASSLARGGKPTDTQYF.

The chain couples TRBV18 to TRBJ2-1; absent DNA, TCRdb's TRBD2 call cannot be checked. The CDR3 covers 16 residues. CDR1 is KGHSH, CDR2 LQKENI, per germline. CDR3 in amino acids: CASSRPGLADYNEQFF.

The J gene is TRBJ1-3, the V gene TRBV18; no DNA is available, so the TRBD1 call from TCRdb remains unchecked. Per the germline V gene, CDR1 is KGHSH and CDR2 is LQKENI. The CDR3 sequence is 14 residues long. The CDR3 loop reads CASSPGADGNTIYF. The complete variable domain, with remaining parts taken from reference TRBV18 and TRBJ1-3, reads NAGVMQNPRHLVRRRGQEARLRCSPMKGHSHVYWYRQLPEEGLKFMVYLQKENIIDESGMPKERFSAEFPKEGPSILRIQQVVRGDSAAYFCASSPGADGNTIYFGEGSWLTVV.

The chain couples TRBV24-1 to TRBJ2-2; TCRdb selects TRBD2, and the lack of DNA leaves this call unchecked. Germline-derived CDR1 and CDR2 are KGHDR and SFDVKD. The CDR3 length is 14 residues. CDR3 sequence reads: CATSGGQVTGELFF.

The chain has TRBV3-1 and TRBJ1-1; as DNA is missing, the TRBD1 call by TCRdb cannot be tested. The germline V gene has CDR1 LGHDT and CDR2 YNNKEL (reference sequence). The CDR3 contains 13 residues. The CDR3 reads CASSPRDPREAFF.

CDR3 sequence reads: CASSELGVRGNYGYTF. The chain joins TRBV25-1 to TRBJ1-2; TCRdb outputs TRBD1, but without DNA this stays unchecked. From germline, CDR1 is MGHDK and CDR2 SYGVNS. The CDR3 spans 16 residues.

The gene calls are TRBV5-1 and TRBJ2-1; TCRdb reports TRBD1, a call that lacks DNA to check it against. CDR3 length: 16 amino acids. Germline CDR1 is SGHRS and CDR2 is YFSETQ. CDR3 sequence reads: CASSSPLRDPRSEQFF.

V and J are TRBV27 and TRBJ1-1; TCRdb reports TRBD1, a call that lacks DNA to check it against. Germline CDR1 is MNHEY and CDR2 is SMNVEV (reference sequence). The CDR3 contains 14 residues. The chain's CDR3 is CASRRRDAHTEAFF.

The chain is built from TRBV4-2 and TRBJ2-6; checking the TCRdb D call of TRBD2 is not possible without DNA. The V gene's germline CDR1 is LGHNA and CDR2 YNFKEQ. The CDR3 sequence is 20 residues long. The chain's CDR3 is CASSQASPLAGVSGANVLTF.

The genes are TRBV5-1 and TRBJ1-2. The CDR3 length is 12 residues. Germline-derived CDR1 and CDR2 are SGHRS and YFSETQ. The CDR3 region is CADTTDPYGYTF.

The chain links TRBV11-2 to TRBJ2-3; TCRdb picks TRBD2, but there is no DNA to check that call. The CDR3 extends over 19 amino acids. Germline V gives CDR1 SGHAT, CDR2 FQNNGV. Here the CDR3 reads CASSLRRTSGGAVSDTQYF. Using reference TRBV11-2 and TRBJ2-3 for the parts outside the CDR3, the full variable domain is EAGVAQSPRYKIIEKRQSVAFWCNPISGHATLYWYQQILGQGPKLLIQFQNNGVVDDSQLPKDRFSAERLKGVDSTLKIQPAKLEDSAVYLCASSLRRTSGGAVSDTQYFGPGTRLTVL.

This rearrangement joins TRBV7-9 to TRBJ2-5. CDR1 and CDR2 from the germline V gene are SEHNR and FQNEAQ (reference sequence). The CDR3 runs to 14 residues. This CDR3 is CASSLALSVETQYF.

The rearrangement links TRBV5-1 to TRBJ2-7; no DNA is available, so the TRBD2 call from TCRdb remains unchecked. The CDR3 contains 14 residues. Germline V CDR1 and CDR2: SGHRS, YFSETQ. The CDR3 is CASRIGLASYEQYF.

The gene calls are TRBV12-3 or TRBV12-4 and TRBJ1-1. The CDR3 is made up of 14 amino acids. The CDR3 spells CASSLARSLTSAFF.

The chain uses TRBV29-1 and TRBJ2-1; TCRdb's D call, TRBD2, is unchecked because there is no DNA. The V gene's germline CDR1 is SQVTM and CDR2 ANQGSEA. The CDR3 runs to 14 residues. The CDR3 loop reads CSVDGLAGYNEQFF.

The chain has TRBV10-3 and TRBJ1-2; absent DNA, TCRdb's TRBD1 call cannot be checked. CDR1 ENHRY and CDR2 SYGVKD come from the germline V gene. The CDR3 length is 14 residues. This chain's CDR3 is CAISESRTDYGYTF.

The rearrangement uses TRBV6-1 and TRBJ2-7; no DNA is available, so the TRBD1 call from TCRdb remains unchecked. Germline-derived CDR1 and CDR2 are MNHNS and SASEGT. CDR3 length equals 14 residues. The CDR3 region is CASSLGTVPYEQYF.

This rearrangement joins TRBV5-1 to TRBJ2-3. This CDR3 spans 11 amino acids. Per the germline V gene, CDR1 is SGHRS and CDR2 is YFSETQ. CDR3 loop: CASSFEDTQYF.

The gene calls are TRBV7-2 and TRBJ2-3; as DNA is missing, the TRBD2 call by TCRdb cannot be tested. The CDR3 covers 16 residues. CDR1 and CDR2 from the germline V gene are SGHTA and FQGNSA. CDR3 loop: CASSLPAGGQEDTQYF. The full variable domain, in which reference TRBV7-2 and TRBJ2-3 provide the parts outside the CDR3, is GAGVSQSPSNKVTEKGKDVELRCDPISGHTALYWYRQSLGQGLEFLIYFQGNSAPDKSGLPSDRFSAERTGGSVSTLTIQRTQQEDSAVYLCASSLPAGGQEDTQYFGPGTRLTVL.

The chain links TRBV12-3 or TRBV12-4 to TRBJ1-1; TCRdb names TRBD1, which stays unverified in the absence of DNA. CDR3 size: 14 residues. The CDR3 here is CASSLGGPGTEAFF.

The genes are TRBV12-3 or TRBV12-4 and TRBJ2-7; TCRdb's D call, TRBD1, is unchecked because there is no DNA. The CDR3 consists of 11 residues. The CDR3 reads CASSPRDEQYF.

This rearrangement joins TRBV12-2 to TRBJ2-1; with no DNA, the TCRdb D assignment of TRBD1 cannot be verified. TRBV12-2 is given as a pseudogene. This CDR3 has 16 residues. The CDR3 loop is CASRLRHGGTYNEQFF.

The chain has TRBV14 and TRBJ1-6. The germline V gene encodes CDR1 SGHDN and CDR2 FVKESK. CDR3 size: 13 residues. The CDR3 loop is CASSHAGHSPLHF.

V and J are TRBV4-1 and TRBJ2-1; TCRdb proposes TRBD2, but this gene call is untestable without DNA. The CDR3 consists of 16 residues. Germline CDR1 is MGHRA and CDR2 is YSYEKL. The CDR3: CASSQDLSGHYNEQFF.